This paragraph reports one T cell receptor beta chain. Its antigen is not identified. Germline CDR1 MNHEY, CDR2 SVGAGI. V was clipped by 4 bases and J by 5 bases, with 15 bases between them. CDR3 size: 15 residues. This was a survey-level run. TCRdb's table, derived via immunoSEQ multiplex PCR, lists solely in-frame clones and lacks some. The sample has about 34,000 clones, around 80% seen once. The data originate from a study of STAT5B mutations in CD4+ large granular lymphocyte leukemia. Study results and limitations: Top patient clones used TRBV06 genes more often: 8/27 versus 2/35 in controls.

This receptor was obtained from a human donor in good health. The chain is built from TRBV6-5 and TRBJ1-5; D is perhaps TRBD1 (5 bases). The sample was CD4+ T cells from blood buffy coats. Here the CDR3 reads CASSSGLGIDQPQHF. The CDR3 nucleotides read TGTGCCAGCAGTTCGGGACTGGGGATCGATCAGCCCCAGCATTTT.